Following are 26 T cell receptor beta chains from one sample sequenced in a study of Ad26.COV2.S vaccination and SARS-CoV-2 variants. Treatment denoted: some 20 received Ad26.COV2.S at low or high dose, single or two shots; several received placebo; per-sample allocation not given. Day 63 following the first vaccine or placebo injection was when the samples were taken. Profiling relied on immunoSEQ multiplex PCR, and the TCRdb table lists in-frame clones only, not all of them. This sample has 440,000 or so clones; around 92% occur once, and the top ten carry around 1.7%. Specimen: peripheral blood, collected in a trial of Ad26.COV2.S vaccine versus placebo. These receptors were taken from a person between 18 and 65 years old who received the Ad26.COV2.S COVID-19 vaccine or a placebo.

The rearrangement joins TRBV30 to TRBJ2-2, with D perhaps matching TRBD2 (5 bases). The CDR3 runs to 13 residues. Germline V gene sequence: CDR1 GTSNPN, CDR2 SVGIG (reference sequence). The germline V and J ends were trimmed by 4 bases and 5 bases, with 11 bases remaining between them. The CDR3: CAWNQLGTGELFF. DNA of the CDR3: TGTGCCTGGAACCAACTAGGGACCGGGGAGCTGTTTTTT.

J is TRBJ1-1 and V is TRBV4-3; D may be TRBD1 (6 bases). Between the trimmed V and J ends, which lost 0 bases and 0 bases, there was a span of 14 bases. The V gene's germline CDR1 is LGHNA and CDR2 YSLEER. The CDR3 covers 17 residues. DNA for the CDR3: TGCGCCAGCAGCCAAGATCCTTCGACAGGACTGAACACTGAAGCTTTCTTT. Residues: CASSQDPSTGLNTEAFF.

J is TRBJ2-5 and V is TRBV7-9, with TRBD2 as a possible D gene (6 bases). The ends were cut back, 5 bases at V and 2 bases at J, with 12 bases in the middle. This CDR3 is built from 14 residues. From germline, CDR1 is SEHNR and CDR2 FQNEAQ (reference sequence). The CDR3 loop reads CASSPSAGQETQYF. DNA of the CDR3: TGTGCCAGCAGCCCCTCCGCGGGGCAAGAGACCCAGTACTTC.

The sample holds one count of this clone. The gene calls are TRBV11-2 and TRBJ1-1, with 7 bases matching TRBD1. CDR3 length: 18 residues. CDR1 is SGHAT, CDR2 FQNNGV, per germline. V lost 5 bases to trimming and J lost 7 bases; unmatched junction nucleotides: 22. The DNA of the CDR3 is TGTGCCAGCAGCCCTCAATTACAATACCTGACAGGGTTAAGTGAAGCTTTCTTT. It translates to CASSPQLQYLTGLSEAFF.

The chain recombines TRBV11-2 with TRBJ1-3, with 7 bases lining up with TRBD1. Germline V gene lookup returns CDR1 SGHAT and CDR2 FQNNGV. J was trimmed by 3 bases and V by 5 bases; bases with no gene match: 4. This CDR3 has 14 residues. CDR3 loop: CASSGTGVGNTIYF. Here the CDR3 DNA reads TGTGCCAGCAGCGGTACAGGGGTTGGAAACACCATATATTTT.

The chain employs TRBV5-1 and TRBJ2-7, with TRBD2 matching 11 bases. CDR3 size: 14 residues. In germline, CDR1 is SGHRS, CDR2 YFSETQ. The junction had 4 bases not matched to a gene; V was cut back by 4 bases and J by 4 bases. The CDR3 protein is CASSVTSGEYEQYF. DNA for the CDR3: TGCGCCAGCAGCGTGACTAGCGGGGAATACGAGCAGTACTTC.

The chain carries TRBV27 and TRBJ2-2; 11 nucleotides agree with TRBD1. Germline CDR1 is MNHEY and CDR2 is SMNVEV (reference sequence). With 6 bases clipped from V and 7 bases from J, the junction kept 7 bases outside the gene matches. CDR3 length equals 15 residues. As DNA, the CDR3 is TGTGCCAGCAGCCCGGACAGGGGGCGGGACGGGGAGCTGTTTTTT. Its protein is CASSPDRGRDGELFF.

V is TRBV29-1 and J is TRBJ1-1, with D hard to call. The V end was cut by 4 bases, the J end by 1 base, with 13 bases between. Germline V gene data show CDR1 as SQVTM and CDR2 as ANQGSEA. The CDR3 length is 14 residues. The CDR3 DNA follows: TGCAGCGTTGTCTTTCCGGGTTGGAACACTGAAGCTTTCTTT. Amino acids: CSVVFPGWNTEAFF.

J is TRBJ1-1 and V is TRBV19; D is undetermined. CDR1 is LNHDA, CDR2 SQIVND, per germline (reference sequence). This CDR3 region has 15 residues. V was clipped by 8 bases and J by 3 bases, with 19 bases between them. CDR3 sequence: CASHSYPGVDTEAFF. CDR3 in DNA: TGTGCCAGTCACTCCTACCCCGGGGTAGACACTGAAGCTTTCTTT.

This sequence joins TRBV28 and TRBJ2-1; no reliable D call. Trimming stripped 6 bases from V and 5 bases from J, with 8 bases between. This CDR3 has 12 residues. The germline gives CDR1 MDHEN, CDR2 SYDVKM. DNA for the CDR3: TGTGCCAGCAGGCAAGTTAACAATGAGCAGTTCTTC. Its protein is CASRQVNNEQFF.

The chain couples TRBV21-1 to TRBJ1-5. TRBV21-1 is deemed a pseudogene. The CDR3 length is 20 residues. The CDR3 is CASSPSLDGQGRYSNQPQHF. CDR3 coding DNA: TGTGCCAGCAGCCCAAGCCTGGATGGGCAGGGACGCTATAGCAATCAGCCCCAGCATTTT.

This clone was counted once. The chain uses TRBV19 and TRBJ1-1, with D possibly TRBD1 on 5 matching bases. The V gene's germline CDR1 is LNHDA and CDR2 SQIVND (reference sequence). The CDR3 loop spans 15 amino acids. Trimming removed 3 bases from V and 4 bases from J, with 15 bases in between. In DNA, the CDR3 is TGTGCCAGTAGTATGGAGTCCCTGGGGGGCACTGAAGCTTTCTTT. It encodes CASSMESLGGTEAFF. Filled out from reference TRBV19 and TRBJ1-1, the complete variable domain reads DGGITQSPKYLFRKEGQNVTLSCEQNLNHDAMYWYRQDPGQGLRLIYYSQIVNDFQKGDIAEGYSVSREKKESFPLTVTSAQKNPTAFYLCASSMESLGGTEAFFGQGTRLTVV.

The CDR3 protein is CAWSVGSQETQYF. CDR3 coding DNA: TGTGCCTGGAGTGTGGGGTCCCAAGAGACCCAGTACTTC. The chain combines TRBV30 with TRBJ2-5; D unresolved. This CDR3 contains 13 residues. Germline values: CDR1 GTSNPN, CDR2 SVGIG (reference sequence). Trimming removed 0 bases from V and 1 base from J, with 6 bases in between.

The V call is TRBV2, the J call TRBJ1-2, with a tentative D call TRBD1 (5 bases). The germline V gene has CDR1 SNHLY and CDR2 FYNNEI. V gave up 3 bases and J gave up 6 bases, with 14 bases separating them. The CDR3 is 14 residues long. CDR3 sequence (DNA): TGTGCCAGCAGTGATCAGGGCCTATGGAATGGCTACACCTTC. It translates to CASSDQGLWNGYTF.

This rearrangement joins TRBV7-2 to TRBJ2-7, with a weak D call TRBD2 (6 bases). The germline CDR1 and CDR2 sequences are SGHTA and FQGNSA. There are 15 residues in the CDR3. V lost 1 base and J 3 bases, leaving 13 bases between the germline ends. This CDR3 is CASSLEAGGNYEQYF. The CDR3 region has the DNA TGTGCCAGCAGCTTAGAAGCCGGGGGTAACTACGAGCAGTACTTC. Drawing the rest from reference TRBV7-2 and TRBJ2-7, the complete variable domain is GAGVSQSPSNKVTEKGKDVELRCDPISGHTALYWYRQSLGQGLEFLIYFQGNSAPDKSGLPSDRFSAERTGGSVSTLTIQRTQQEDSAVYLCASSLEAGGNYEQYFGPGTRLTVT.

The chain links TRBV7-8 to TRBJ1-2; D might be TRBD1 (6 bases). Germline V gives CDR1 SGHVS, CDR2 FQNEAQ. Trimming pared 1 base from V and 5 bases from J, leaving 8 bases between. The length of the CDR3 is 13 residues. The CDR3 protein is CASSLGQVYGYTF. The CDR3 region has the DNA TGTGCCAGCAGCTTAGGACAGGTGTATGGCTACACCTTC.

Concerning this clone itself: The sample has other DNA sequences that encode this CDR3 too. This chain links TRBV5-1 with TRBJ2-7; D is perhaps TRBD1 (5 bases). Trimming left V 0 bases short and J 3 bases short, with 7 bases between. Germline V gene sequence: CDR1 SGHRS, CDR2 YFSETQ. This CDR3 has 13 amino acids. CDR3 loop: CASSLGQFYEQYF. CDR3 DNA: TGCGCCAGCAGCTTGGGACAGTTCTACGAGCAGTACTTC.

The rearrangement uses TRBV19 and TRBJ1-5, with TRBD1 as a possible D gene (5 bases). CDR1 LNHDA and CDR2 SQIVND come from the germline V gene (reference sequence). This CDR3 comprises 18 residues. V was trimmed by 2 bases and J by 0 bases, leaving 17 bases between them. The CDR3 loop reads CASSITLTAYFSNQPQHF. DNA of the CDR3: TGTGCCAGTAGTATAACTTTGACAGCATACTTTAGCAATCAGCCCCAGCATTTT.

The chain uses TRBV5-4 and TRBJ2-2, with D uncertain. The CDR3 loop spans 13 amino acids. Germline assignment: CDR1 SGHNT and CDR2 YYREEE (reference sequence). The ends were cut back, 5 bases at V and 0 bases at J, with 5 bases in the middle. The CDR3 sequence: CASRQANTGELFF. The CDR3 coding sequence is TGTGCCAGCAGACAAGCGAACACCGGGGAGCTGTTTTTT.

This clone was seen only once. DNA for the CDR3: TGTGCCTGGAGTCACCGGGACCTCAGTAACGGGACCCAGTACTTC. Its protein product is CAWSHRDLSNGTQYF. V usage is TRBV30 and J usage is TRBJ2-5; D possibly uses TRBD1 or TRBD2 (5 bases each). Trimming left V 2 bases short and J 7 bases short, with 20 bases between. Germline V gene data show CDR1 as GTSNPN and CDR2 as SVGIG (reference sequence). The CDR3 extends over 15 amino acids.

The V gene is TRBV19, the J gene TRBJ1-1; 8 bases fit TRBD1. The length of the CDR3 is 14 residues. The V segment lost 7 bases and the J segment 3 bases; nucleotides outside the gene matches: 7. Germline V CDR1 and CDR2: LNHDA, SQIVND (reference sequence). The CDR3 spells CASTLQGGYTEAFF. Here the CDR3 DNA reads TGTGCCAGTACACTACAGGGGGGGTACACTGAAGCTTTCTTT.

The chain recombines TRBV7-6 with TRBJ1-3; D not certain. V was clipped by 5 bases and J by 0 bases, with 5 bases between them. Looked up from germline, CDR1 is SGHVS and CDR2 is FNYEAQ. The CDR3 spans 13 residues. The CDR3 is CASSMSSGNTIYF. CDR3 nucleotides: TGTGCCAGCAGCATGAGCTCTGGAAACACCATATATTTT.

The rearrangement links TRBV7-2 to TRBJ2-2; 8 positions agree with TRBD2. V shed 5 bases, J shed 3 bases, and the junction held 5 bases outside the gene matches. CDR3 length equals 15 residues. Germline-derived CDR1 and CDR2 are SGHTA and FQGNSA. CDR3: CASSTGGRHTGELFF. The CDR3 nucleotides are TGTGCCAGCAGCACGGGAGGGCGTCACACCGGGGAGCTGTTTTTT.

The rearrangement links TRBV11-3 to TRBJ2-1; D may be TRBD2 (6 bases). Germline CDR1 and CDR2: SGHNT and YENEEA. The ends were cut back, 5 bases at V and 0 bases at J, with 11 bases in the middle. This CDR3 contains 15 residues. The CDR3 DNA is TGTGCCAGCAGCCCGCAGCGGGTCTCCTACAATGAGCAGTTCTTC. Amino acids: CASSPQRVSYNEQFF.

DNA of the CDR3: TGCAGTGCTAGTAGCGGGGGGCCGGATACCGAGTCCTACGAGCAGTACTTC. Its protein is CSASSGGPDTESYEQYF. The chain couples TRBV20-1 to TRBJ2-7; TRBD2 agrees at 10 bases. V was clipped by 3 bases and J by 1 base; unmatched bases: 12. The CDR3 has 17 residues. The germline V gene encodes CDR1 DFQATT and CDR2 SNEGSKA (reference sequence).

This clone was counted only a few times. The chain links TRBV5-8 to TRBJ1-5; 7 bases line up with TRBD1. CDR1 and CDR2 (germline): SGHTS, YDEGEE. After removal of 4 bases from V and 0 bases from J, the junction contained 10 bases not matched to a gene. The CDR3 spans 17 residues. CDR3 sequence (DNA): TGTGCCAGCAGCCCCGGGACAGTCACGCTTAGCAATCAGCCCCAGCATTTT. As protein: CASSPGTVTLSNQPQHF.